The following is a T cell receptor beta chain sequence with its context. Some clones are missing from TCRdb's copy, which holds only in-frame ones; the method was immunoSEQ multiplex PCR. The sample has some 140,000 clones, around 85% seen once. This sample was included in a study of blood T cell repertoires in COVID-19. For the study at large: Specimens from acute and convalescent COVID-19 originated in the United States, Italy and Spain.

Germline CDR1 is KGHDR and CDR2 is SFDVKD. The CDR3 totals 17 residues. The junction had 9 bases not matched to a gene; V was cut back by 5 bases and J by 5 bases. Specimen: peripheral blood. This rearrangement joins TRBV24-1 to TRBJ2-2, with 11 bases lining up with TRBD2. The source is a man aged 55 to 70 with COVID-19, enrolled during active disease. The CDR3 region is CATSVVQASGRTGELFF. The CDR3 DNA reads as TGTGCCACCAGTGTAGTTCAGGCTAGCGGGAGGACCGGGGAGCTGTTTTTT.